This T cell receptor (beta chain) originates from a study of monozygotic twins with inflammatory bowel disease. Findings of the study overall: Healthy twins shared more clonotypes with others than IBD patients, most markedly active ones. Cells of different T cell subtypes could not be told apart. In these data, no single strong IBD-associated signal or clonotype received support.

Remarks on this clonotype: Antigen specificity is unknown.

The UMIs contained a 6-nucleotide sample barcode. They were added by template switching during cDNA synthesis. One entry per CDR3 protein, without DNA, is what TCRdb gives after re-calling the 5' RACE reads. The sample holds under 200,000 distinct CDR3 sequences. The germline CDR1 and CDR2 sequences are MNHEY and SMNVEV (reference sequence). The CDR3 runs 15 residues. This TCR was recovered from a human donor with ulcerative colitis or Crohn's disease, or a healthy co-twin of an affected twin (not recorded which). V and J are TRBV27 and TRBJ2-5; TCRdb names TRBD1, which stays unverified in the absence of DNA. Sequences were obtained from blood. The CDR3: CASSSPGQGGETQYF.